A single sample is the source of the 30 T cell receptor beta chains below, sequenced in a study of blood T cells in healthy people across ages. Together with a sample-barcoded 5' primer, a J-beta primer mix was included in a second PCR lasting about 7 to 12 cycles. TCRdb processed the 5' RACE reads anew with MiXCR; each CDR3 protein has one entry. The table shows about 670,000 distinct CDR3 sequences, with around 41% occurring only once. Material: blood. The receptors come from a man older than 75 in good health.

The chain recombines TRBV19 with TRBJ2-1, with 7 nucleotides matching TRBD2. The trim removed 1 base at V and 8 bases at J, leaving 2 bases unmatched. CDR1 LNHDA and CDR2 SQIVND come from the germline V gene (reference sequence). This CDR3 has 13 residues. The CDR3 sequence: CASSIGGRDEQFF. The CDR3 region has the DNA TGTGCCAGTAGTATAGGAGGGAGGGATGAGCAGTTCTTC. Drawing the rest from reference TRBV19 and TRBJ2-1, the complete variable domain is DGGITQSPKYLFRKEGQNVTLSCEQNLNHDAMYWYRQDPGQGLRLIYYSQIVNDFQKGDIAEGYSVSREKKESFPLTVTSAQKNPTAFYLCASSIGGRDEQFFGPGTRLTVL.

This clonotype showed up many times. The chain links TRBV24-1 to TRBJ2-1, with 12 bases fitting TRBD2. Germline CDR1 KGHDR, CDR2 SFDVKD. There are 14 residues in the CDR3. V shed 10 bases and J 4 bases; nucleotides not matched to a gene: 4. The CDR3, as DNA: TGTGCCACATCTAGCGGGAGGGCTTACAATGAGCAGTTCTTC. Its protein product is CATSSGRAYNEQFF.

This chain uses TRBV10-3 with TRBJ2-1, with 10 nucleotides matching TRBD1. V was pared by 6 bases and J by 10 bases, with 18 bases of the junction left unmatched. In germline, CDR1 is ENHRY, CDR2 SYGVKD. This CDR3 spans 17 amino acids. CDR3 protein: CAIRPGQGSPRAYEQFF. As DNA, the CDR3 is TGTGCCATCAGACCGGGACAGGGGTCTCCCCGCGCCTACGAGCAGTTCTTC.

The chain employs TRBV7-8 and TRBJ2-1, with 11 bases fitting TRBD2. This CDR3 spans 15 amino acids. Per germline, CDR1 SGHVS and CDR2 FQNEAQ. V lost 2 bases, J lost 6 bases, and 3 bases stayed unmatched. CDR3 nucleotide sequence: TGTGCCAGCAGCTTAACACTAGCGGGAGTCAATGAGCAGTTCTTC. Its translation: CASSLTLAGVNEQFF.

This clonotype was counted only a few times. CDR3 coding DNA: TGTGCCAGCAGCTTAGTAGATGGCTACACCTTC. As protein: CASSLVDGYTF. V is TRBV7-2 and J is TRBJ1-2; D gene ambiguous. V lost 1 base to trimming and J lost 6 bases, with 3 bases between them. Germline assignment: CDR1 SGHTA and CDR2 FQGNSA. The CDR3 is made up of 11 amino acids.

The genes are TRBV6-5 and TRBJ2-3; D possibly uses TRBD1 or TRBD2 (5 bases each). The CDR3 is 14 amino acids. The V end lost 2 bases, the J end lost 4 bases, and 10 bases lay between the germline ends. CDR1 is MNHEY and CDR2 is SVGAGI in the germline V gene. CDR3 coding DNA: TGTGCCAGCAGTTACCAGGGACGATCAGATACGCAGTATTTT. Its protein is CASSYQGRSDTQYF.

This clonotype showed up many times. The J gene is TRBJ2-7, the V gene TRBV7-2; 8 bases line up with TRBD1. The CDR3 runs to 14 residues. Unmatched junction bases numbered 1, after V lost 1 base and J lost 2 bases. Germline CDR1 is SGHTA and CDR2 is FQGNSA. The CDR3 spells CASSLGTGPYEQYF. CDR3 in DNA: TGTGCCAGCAGCTTAGGGACAGGGCCCTACGAGCAGTACTTC.

The gene calls are TRBV7-2 and TRBJ2-1, with 9 bases lining up with TRBD1. CDR3 length: 16 amino acids. CDR1 and CDR2 from the germline V gene are SGHTA and FQGNSA. Losses at the gene ends were 9 bases for V and 6 bases for J; bases not matched to a gene: 15. This CDR3 reads CASSRSPGQGSNEQFF. DNA of the CDR3: TGTGCCAGTAGCCGATCTCCGGGACAGGGTAGCAATGAGCAGTTCTTC.

As regards this clonotype: At one of its ends the junction is not consistent with the germline gene, which may arise from a read error. This chain joins TRBV11-2 and TRBJ2-1, with D unresolved. The CDR3 extends over 16 amino acids. Germline CDR1 reads SGHAT; CDR2 reads FQNNGV. CDR3 DNA: TGTGTCAGCAGCCCCCGGTGGCGAGCCTCCTACAATGAGCAGTTCTTC. Translation: CVSSPRWRASYNEQFF. The complete variable domain, with remaining parts taken from reference TRBV11-2 and TRBJ2-1, reads EAGVAQSPRYKIIEKRQSVAFWCNPISGHATLYWYQQILGQGPKLLIQFQNNGVVDDSQLPKDRFSAERLKGVDSTLKIQPAKLEDSAVYLCVSSPRWRASYNEQFFGPGTRLTVL.

Points on this clonotype: The CDR3 end shows no conserved phenylalanine or tryptophan, and so a read error is likely. The DNA is omitted, as the CDR3 cannot be located on it reliably, and the CDR3 follows TCRdb's listing. The genes are TRBV27 and TRBJ1-2; no DNA check was done on the table's D call, TRBD1. Germline-derived CDR1 and CDR2 are MNHEY and SMNVEV (reference sequence). The CDR3 adds up to 13 amino acids, both ends counted. CDR3 sequence reads: CASSRGDSTSHTV.

At least ten counts were recorded for this clonotype. This sequence joins TRBV29-1 and TRBJ2-3; D is perhaps TRBD2 (6 bases). Per germline, CDR1 SQVTM and CDR2 ANQGSEA. V was clipped by 4 bases and J by 2 bases, with 10 bases between them. The CDR3 runs 13 residues. Here the CDR3 reads CSVGGENTDTQYF. The CDR3 region has the DNA TGCAGCGTTGGGGGGGAGAACACAGATACGCAGTATTTT.

The V call is TRBV6-1, the J call TRBJ2-5; weak D call: TRBD2 (7 bases). Per germline, CDR1 MNHNS and CDR2 SASEGT. The CDR3 is 15 amino acids. V lost 2 bases and J lost 4, with 14 bases in between. CDR3: CASSENWGGGETQYF. The CDR3 DNA reads TGTGCCAGCAGTGAAAACTGGGGGGGCGGAGAGACCCAGTACTTC.

The V call is TRBV20-1, the J call TRBJ2-7, with 11 bases matching TRBD2. CDR1 and CDR2 (germline): DFQATT, SNEGSKA (reference sequence). J was trimmed by 2 bases and V by 3 bases; bases with no gene match: 6. The CDR3 sequence is 15 residues long. CDR3 region: CSARGTSGGTYEQYF. In DNA form, the CDR3 reads TGCAGTGCTAGGGGGACTAGCGGAGGCACCTACGAGCAGTACTTC.

The chain employs TRBV11-2 and TRBJ2-5, with TRBD2 identical over 12 bases. CDR1 and CDR2 (germline): SGHAT, FQNNGV. Trimming at V came to 5 bases and at J to 11 bases, leaving 15 bases not matched to a gene. The CDR3 has 16 residues. Written as DNA, the CDR3 is TGTGCCAGCAGCCCCGGCGGGCTAGCGGGAGGGAATGAGCAGTACTTC. Translation gives CASSPGGLAGGNEQYF.

The chain combines TRBV11-2 with TRBJ2-2; 9 nucleotides match TRBD2. The J segment lost 4 bases and the V segment lost 5 bases, leaving 11 bases of the junction unmatched. The germline V gene has CDR1 SGHAT and CDR2 FQNNGV. The CDR3 is 17 residues long. The CDR3 here is CASSPRLAGRPTGELFF. As DNA, the CDR3 is TGTGCCAGCAGCCCCCGGCTAGCGGGGCGACCCACCGGGGAGCTGTTTTTT.

V and J are TRBV10-3 and TRBJ2-3; tentative D call: TRBD2 (6 bases). CDR3 length: 12 amino acids. Per the germline V gene, CDR1 is ENHRY and CDR2 is SYGVKD. V was clipped by 10 bases and J by 13 bases, with 21 bases between them. This chain's CDR3 is CATGLAGSVEYF. For the CDR3, the DNA is TGTGCCACGGGGTTGGCCGGGAGTGTTGAGTATTTT.

This chain uses TRBV20-1 with TRBJ2-5, with D possibly being TRBD2 (6 bases). V was shortened by 0 bases and J by 11 bases, with 19 bases between the two germline ends. The germline V gene encodes CDR1 DFQATT and CDR2 SNEGSKA (reference sequence). The CDR3 sequence is 14 residues long. For the CDR3, the DNA is TGCAGTGCTAGAGATGGGGGGAGTCTCAATGAGCAGTACTTC. Protein sequence: CSARDGGSLNEQYF.

This chain links TRBV9 with TRBJ2-3, with D maybe TRBD1 (5 bases). Looked up from germline, CDR1 is SGDLS and CDR2 is YYNGEE. Trimming cost V 4 bases and J 4 bases, with 16 bases left between them. The CDR3 is 15 residues long. CDR3 in amino acids: CASSIRTLSSDTQYF. CDR3 in DNA: TGTGCCAGCAGCATACGGACACTGTCATCAGATACGCAGTATTTT.

The chain carries TRBV24-1 and TRBJ2-1; 11 bases fit TRBD1. This CDR3 is built from 14 residues. Per the germline V gene, CDR1 is KGHDR and CDR2 is SFDVKD. Trimming cost V 10 bases and J 8 bases; bases outside gene matches: 9. In DNA, the CDR3 is TGTGCCACTACTGGACAGGGGGCGCAGCATGAGCAGTTCTTC. This codes for CATTGQGAQHEQFF.

V is TRBV20-1 and J is TRBJ1-5; D remains unclear. Trimming took off 5 bases at V and 2 bases at J, with 16 bases between the two ends. From germline, CDR1 is DFQATT and CDR2 SNEGSKA (reference sequence). The CDR3 sequence is 15 residues long. The CDR3, as DNA: TGCAGTGCTGTACAATCGACATCTGGCAATCAGCCCCAGCATTTT. Its translation: CSAVQSTSGNQPQHF.

The chain links TRBV15 to TRBJ2-1; 7 bases line up with TRBD1. Germline V gives CDR1 LNHNV, CDR2 YYDKDF (reference sequence). V trimming: 9 bases; J trimming: 0 bases; junction bases outside the gene matches: 8. The CDR3 runs to 15 residues. The CDR3 protein is CATSVQGSSYNEQFF. CDR3 bases: TGTGCCACTTCGGTACAGGGGAGCTCCTACAATGAGCAGTTCTTC.

This clonotype has more than one count but fewer than ten. The rearrangement joins TRBV5-1 to TRBJ2-7; TRBD1 agrees at 7 bases. The end of the DNA aligns better with TRBJ2-5, so the J call may be wrong. CDR1 is SGHRS, CDR2 YFSETQ, per germline. There are 16 residues in the CDR3. The CDR3 nucleotides read TGCGCCAGCAGCTTGGTTGGCAGGGGGAGACGAGAGACCCAGTACTTC. Translating gives CASSLVGRGRRETQYF.

DNA for the CDR3: TGTGCCACCAGCAGAGACGTGCTCGGACTAGCGGGAGAAGAGCAGTTCTTC. The encoded protein is CATSRDVLGLAGEEQFF. The chain combines TRBV15 with TRBJ2-1, with 13 bases identical to TRBD2. Germline CDR1 is LNHNV and CDR2 is YYDKDF (reference sequence). The J segment lost 10 bases and the V segment lost 0 bases, leaving 9 bases of the junction unmatched. CDR3 length: 17 residues.

The V and J genes are TRBV15 and TRBJ2-1, with D perhaps assigned TRBD1 or TRBD2 (5 bases each). The CDR3 is 14 amino acids. Germline loops: CDR1 LNHNV, CDR2 YYDKDF (reference sequence). The V end was cut by 8 bases, the J end by 1 base, with 12 bases between. The CDR3 DNA reads as TGTGCCACCCTTCGGGACGGTTCCTACAATGAGCAGTTCTTC. Protein sequence: CATLRDGSYNEQFF.

The V call is TRBV20-1, the J call TRBJ2-1; TRBD2 matches at 8 bases. The V and J ends lost 5 bases and 8 bases, in that order; junction bases with no gene match: 11. Germline lookup yields CDR1 DFQATT and CDR2 SNEGSKA (reference sequence). The CDR3 totals 14 residues. Here the CDR3 DNA reads TGCAGTGCTCCGAGCGGGGGAGCGACTTATGAGCAGTTCTTC. It is translated as CSAPSGGATYEQFF.

With respect to this clonotype: The germline gene is not matched at one end of the junction; a read error may be the cause. This chain connects TRBV7-7 to TRBJ2-1; D is uncertain. CDR3 length: 15 residues. Germline V gene sequence: CDR1 SSHAT, CDR2 FNYEAQ (reference sequence). CDR3 nucleotides: TGTGCTAGCAGCCCCGGACGGAGCTCCTACAATGGGCAGTTCTTC. It is translated as CASSPGRSSYNGQFF. Based on the CDR3 plus reference TRBV7-7 and TRBJ2-1, the full variable domain is GAGVSQSPRYKVTKRGQDVTLRCDPISSHATLYWYQQALGQGPEFLTYFNYEAQPDKSGLPSDRFSAERPEGSISTLTIQRTEQRDSAMYRCASSPGRSSYNGQFFGPGTRLTVL.

This clonotype has a handful of counts. This chain connects TRBV6-1 to TRBJ2-2; 9 bases are shared with TRBD1. Germline V gives CDR1 MNHNS, CDR2 SASEGT. The ends lost 1 base at V and 5 bases at J; junction bases unmatched: 8. CDR3 size: 17 residues. The CDR3 loop reads CASSEVPGQGTTGELFF. DNA for the CDR3: TGTGCCAGCAGTGAAGTCCCGGGACAGGGAACGACCGGGGAGCTGTTTTTT.

The J gene is TRBJ2-1, the V gene TRBV12-3 or TRBV12-4; tentatively, D is TRBD1 or TRBD2 (6 bases each). This CDR3 is 16 amino acids long. The V end lost 6 bases, the J end lost 4 bases, and 19 bases lay between the germline ends. DNA for the CDR3: TGTGCCAGCAGACAAAGGGGGACTTATCAATACAATGAGCAGTTCTTC. This sequence encodes CASRQRGTYQYNEQFF.

The table lists this clonotype with a few counts. The CDR3 is CASSEVGLNQPQHF. The CDR3 DNA reads TGTGCCAGCAGTGAAGTAGGGCTAAATCAGCCCCAGCATTTT. The rearrangement uses TRBV6-1 and TRBJ1-5; D is undetermined. Germline V gene lookup returns CDR1 MNHNS and CDR2 SASEGT. CDR3 length equals 14 residues. Trimming pared 1 base from V and 4 bases from J, leaving 8 bases between.

This clonotype showed up just a few times. CDR3 loop: CASSEGGGRVYGYTF. CDR3 DNA: TGTGCCAGCAGTGAAGGCGGAGGGCGTGTTTATGGCTACACCTTC. The V call is TRBV6-1, the J call TRBJ1-2; no reliable D call. CDR1 is MNHNS, CDR2 SASEGT, per germline. Trimming pared 1 base from V and 5 bases from J, leaving 14 bases between. This CDR3 contains 15 residues.